A single sample is the source of the 8 T cell receptor beta chains below, sequenced in a study of blood T cell repertoires in COVID-19. TCRdb's table, derived via immunoSEQ multiplex PCR, lists solely in-frame clones and lacks some. The sample lists about 59,000 clones, around 85% occurring once. Sequencing was carried out using peripheral blood. These receptor sequences come from a human donor in a cohort sampled during active COVID-19.

V is TRBV5-5 and J is TRBJ1-2; 9 nucleotides align to TRBD1. The V gene end was trimmed by 2 bases and the J gene end by 5 bases; junction bases not matched to a gene: 7. This CDR3 has 15 amino acids. CDR1 is SGHKS, CDR2 YYEKEE, per germline (reference sequence). The CDR3 protein is CASSFITGGIYGYTF. The CDR3 DNA follows: TGTGCCAGCAGCTTCATCACAGGGGGCATATATGGCTACACCTTC.

The chain uses TRBV3-1 (or the pseudogene TRBV3-2) and TRBJ2-5, with 7 bases that match TRBD2. Trimming removed 0 bases from V and 5 bases from J; junction bases left unmatched: 6. Germline V gene sequence: CDR1 LGHDT, CDR2 YNNKEL (reference sequence). The CDR3 runs 15 residues. The CDR3 sequence is CASSQEGRERETQYF. In nucleotides, the CDR3 is TGTGCCAGCAGCCAAGAAGGGCGGGAGAGGGAGACCCAGTACTTC.

This clone has only a few counts. The chain employs TRBV5-1 and TRBJ2-7; possibly TRBD2 for D (5 bases). The CDR3 contains 12 residues. The V end was cut by 1 base, the J end by 7 bases, with 9 bases between. CDR1 is SGHRS, CDR2 YFSETQ, per germline. CDR3 in DNA: TGCGCCAGCAGCTTGCGGACTGGGGAGCAGTACTTC. Translating it yields CASSLRTGEQYF.

The chain joins TRBV4-1 to TRBJ2-5; a weak D match, TRBD2 (6 bases). Germline V gene lookup returns CDR1 MGHRA and CDR2 YSYEKL. The CDR3 has 13 amino acids. V lost 3 bases to trimming and J lost 4 bases, with 9 bases between them. This CDR3 is CASSQGLGETQYF. In DNA form, the CDR3 reads TGCGCCAGCAGCCAGGGACTGGGAGAGACCCAGTACTTC.

The V call is TRBV5-5, the J call TRBJ2-5, with D hard to call. The V gene lost 4 bases and the J gene lost 5 bases, with 18 bases spanning the gap. The CDR3 is made up of 15 amino acids. Germline loops: CDR1 SGHKS, CDR2 YYEKEE (reference sequence). DNA of the CDR3: TGTGCCAGCAGCCGTCTGGCGGTACCTCTGGAGACCCAGTACTTC. Its protein is CASSRLAVPLETQYF.

The chain is built from TRBV5-8 and TRBJ1-1; D unresolved. CDR1 and CDR2 from the germline V gene are SGHTS and YDEGEE. V was clipped by 9 bases and J by 1 base, with 25 bases between them. CDR3 length: 17 residues. CDR3 sequence (DNA): TGTGCCACCGACTGGCCCTACTATACTCAAAAGAACACTGAAGCTTTCTTT. Amino acid sequence: CATDWPYYTQKNTEAFF.

The V gene is TRBV12-3 or TRBV12-4, the J gene TRBJ1-2; D gene unclear. The length of the CDR3 is 13 residues. The V end lost 1 base, the J end lost 2 bases, and 5 bases lay between the germline ends. This CDR3 is CASSLGANYGYTF. The CDR3 DNA follows: TGTGCCAGCAGTTTAGGCGCGAACTATGGCTACACCTTC.

CDR3 DNA sequence: TGTGCCAGCAGCCAGGACAGGGGGCTACGTGGCTACACCTTC. This translates into CASSQDRGLRGYTF. The rearrangement links TRBV28 to TRBJ1-2; 11 bases are a match to TRBD1. CDR3 length equals 14 residues. Germline CDR1 MDHEN, CDR2 SYDVKM. The J segment lost 7 bases and the V segment lost 6 bases, leaving 7 bases of the junction unmatched.